Below are 10 T cell receptor beta chains sequenced from a single sample in a study of T-cell memory formation after mild COVID-19. MiXCR, applied by TCRdb to the 5' RACE reads, yields one record per CDR3 protein. Altogether about 150,000 distinct CDR3 sequences are present, approximately 25% being singletons, with the ten largest covering approximately 24%. Specimen: PBMCs or a T cell subset sorted from them (not recorded which). These receptors all stem from an adult woman who had mild COVID-19 (a few samples of this study predate the infection). Cell type and time point are not known.

A few counts support this clonotype. This chain joins TRBV4-3 and TRBJ2-3; 7 positions agree with TRBD2. The ends lost 3 bases at V and 7 bases at J; junction bases unmatched: 1. This CDR3 region has 12 residues. Per germline, CDR1 LGHNA and CDR2 YSLEER. DNA for the CDR3: TGCGCCAGCAGCCAGGGGGGGAATACGCAGTATTTT. Translation: CASSQGGNTQYF.

The table lists this clonotype with a few counts. CDR3 amino acids: CASSGVAGPQETQYF. The CDR3 bases are TGCGCCAGCAGCGGAGTAGCGGGGCCCCAAGAGACCCAGTACTTC. The genes are TRBV5-1 and TRBJ2-5, with 8 bases aligning to TRBD2. The CDR3 is 15 residues long. After removal of 4 bases from V and 1 base from J, the junction contained 6 bases not matched to a gene. Germline CDR1 is SGHRS and CDR2 is YFSETQ. Full variable domain (rest looked up from reference TRBV5-1 and TRBJ2-5): KAGVTQTPRYLIKTRGQQVTLSCSPISGHRSVSWYQQTPGQGLQFLFEYFSETQRNKGNFPGRFSGRQFSNSRSEMNVSTLELGDSALYLCASSGVAGPQETQYFGPGTRLLVL.

This clonotype was seen a few times. The chain couples TRBV20-1 to TRBJ2-7, with 8 bases that match TRBD1. This CDR3 is 17 amino acids long. The V gene end was trimmed by 1 base and the J gene end by 3 bases; junction bases not matched to a gene: 14. The germline gives CDR1 DFQATT, CDR2 SNEGSKA (reference sequence). CDR3 protein: CSARAPPGTGRDYEQYF. The CDR3 nucleotides read TGCAGTGCTAGAGCCCCTCCCGGGACAGGACGAGACTACGAGCAGTACTTC.

This clonotype was seen a handful of times. This sequence joins TRBV4-2 and TRBJ1-2, with a possible D match to TRBD1 (6 bases). V gave up 0 bases and J gave up 10 bases, with 18 bases separating them. This CDR3 has 15 residues. From germline, CDR1 is LGHNA and CDR2 YNFKEQ. The CDR3 loop reads CASSQETGASFAYTF. The DNA for the CDR3 is TGTGCCAGCAGCCAAGAAACGGGGGCGTCGTTCGCCTACACCTTC.

The chain recombines TRBV12-3 or TRBV12-4 with TRBJ2-3; D may be TRBD2 (6 bases). The CDR3 runs 16 residues. Trimming removed 6 bases at V and 3 bases at J, with 19 bases between. The CDR3 nucleotides read TGTGCCAGCAGCCCCTCTTGGGGGGTAAAAACAGATACGCAGTATTTT. Its protein product is CASSPSWGVKTDTQYF.

This clonotype was observed a few times. The J gene is TRBJ1-5, the V gene TRBV24-1, with 7 bases identical to TRBD1. V shed 4 bases, J shed 3 bases, and the junction held 8 bases outside the gene matches. Germline CDR1 reads KGHDR; CDR2 reads SFDVKD. This CDR3 has 16 residues. The CDR3, as DNA: TGTGCCACCAGTGACCAAAAAGGGACAGACAATCAGCCCCAGCATTTT. Translated, it gives CATSDQKGTDNQPQHF.

J is TRBJ1-1 and V is TRBV7-9; D not resolved. CDR1 and CDR2 from the germline V gene are SEHNR and FQNEAQ (reference sequence). The CDR3 totals 12 residues. Trimming left V 7 bases short and J 5 bases short, with 11 bases between. In DNA, the CDR3 is TGTGCCAGCACCAAACGGGGTACTGAAGCTTTCTTT. Amino acids: CASTKRGTEAFF.

The chain has TRBV29-1 and TRBJ1-2; D is uncertain. The CDR3 is 12 residues long. Trimming cost V 3 bases and J 2 bases, with 7 bases left between them. CDR1 SQVTM and CDR2 ANQGSEA come from the germline V gene. The CDR3: CSVDWQNYGYTF. Here the CDR3 DNA reads TGCAGCGTTGATTGGCAGAACTATGGCTACACCTTC. Based on the CDR3 plus reference TRBV29-1 and TRBJ1-2, the full variable domain is SAVISQKPSRDICQRGTSLTIQCQVDSQVTMMFWYRQQPGQSLTLIATANQGSEATYESGFVIDKFPISRPNLTFSTLTVSNMSPEDSSIYLCSVDWQNYGYTFGSGTRLTVV.

J is TRBJ2-7 and V is TRBV5-1; 10 positions agree with TRBD1. The germline CDR1 and CDR2 sequences are SGHRS and YFSETQ. Trimming took 4 bases from V and 5 from J; bases not matched to a gene: 15. The CDR3 spans 17 residues. CDR3 residues: CASSQSPAGTGVDEQYF. Written as DNA, the CDR3 is TGCGCCAGCAGCCAGAGCCCCGCCGGGACAGGGGTTGACGAGCAGTACTTC.

The genes are TRBV12-3 or TRBV12-4 and TRBJ2-3; the D is unclear. This CDR3 region has 14 residues. V shed 5 bases and J shed 4 bases, with 13 bases lying between them. Here the CDR3 reads CASSASASADTQYF. The CDR3 DNA reads TGTGCCAGCAGTGCCTCTGCTAGTGCAGATACGCAGTATTTT.